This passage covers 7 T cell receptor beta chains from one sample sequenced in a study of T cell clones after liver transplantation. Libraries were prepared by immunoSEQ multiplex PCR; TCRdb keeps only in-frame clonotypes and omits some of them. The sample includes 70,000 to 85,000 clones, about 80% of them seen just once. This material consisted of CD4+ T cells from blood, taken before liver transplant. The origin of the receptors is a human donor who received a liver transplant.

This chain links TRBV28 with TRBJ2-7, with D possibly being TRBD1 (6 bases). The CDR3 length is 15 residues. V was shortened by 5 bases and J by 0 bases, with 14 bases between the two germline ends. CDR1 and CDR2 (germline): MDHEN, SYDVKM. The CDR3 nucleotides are TGTGCCAGCAGTCCCCTAGGACAGTACTCCTACGAGCAGTACTTC. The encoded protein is CASSPLGQYSYEQYF.

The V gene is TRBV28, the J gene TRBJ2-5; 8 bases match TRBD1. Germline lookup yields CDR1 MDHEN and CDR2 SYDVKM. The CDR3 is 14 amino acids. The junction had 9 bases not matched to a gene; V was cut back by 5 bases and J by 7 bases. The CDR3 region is CASSTGTGQRTQYF. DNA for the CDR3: TGTGCCAGCAGTACCGGGACAGGACAAAGGACCCAGTACTTC.

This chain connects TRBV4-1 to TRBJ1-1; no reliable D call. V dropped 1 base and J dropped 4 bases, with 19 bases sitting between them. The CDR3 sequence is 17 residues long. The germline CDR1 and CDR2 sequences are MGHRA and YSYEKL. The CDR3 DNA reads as TGCGCCAGCAGCCAAGGTCCGGTCATGCGAAGTAGCACTGAAGCTTTCTTT. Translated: CASSQGPVMRSSTEAFF.

This CDR3 is CASRQTGTNEKLFF. CDR3 in DNA: TGTGCCAGCAGGCAGACAGGGACCAATGAAAAACTGTTTTTT. The rearrangement uses TRBV2 and TRBJ1-4; 7 bases align to TRBD1. With V trimmed by 6 bases and J by 5 bases, 6 bases remained unmatched. The CDR3 spans 14 residues. CDR1 is SNHLY, CDR2 FYNNEI, per germline.

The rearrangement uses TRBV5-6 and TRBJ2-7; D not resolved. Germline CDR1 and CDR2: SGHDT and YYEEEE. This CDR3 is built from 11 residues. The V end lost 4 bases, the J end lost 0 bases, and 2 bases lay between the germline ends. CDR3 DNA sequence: TGTGCCAGCAGCAACTCCTACGAGCAGTACTTC. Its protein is CASSNSYEQYF. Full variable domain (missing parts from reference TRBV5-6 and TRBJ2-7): DAGVTQSPTHLIKTRGQQVTLRCSPKSGHDTVSWYQQALGQGPQFIFQYYEEEERQRGNFPDRFSGHQFPNYSSELNVNALLLGDSALYLCASSNSYEQYFGPGTRLTVT.

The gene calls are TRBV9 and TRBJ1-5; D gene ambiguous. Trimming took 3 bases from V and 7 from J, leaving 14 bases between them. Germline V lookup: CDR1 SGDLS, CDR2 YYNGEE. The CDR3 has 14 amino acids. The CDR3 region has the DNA TGTGCCAGCAGCGCCACAGCGTGGGAGCAGCCCCAGCATTTT. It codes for CASSATAWEQPQHF.

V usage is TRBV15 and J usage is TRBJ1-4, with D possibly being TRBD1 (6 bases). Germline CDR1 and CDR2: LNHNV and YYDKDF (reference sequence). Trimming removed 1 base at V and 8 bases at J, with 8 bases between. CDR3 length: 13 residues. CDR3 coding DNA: TGTGCCACCAGCAGAGCGGGGGCAGAAAAACTGTTTTTT. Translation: CATSRAGAEKLFF.